The TCR beta chain described here comes from a study of T-cell reconstitution after alpha-beta-depleted transplantation in children. About this clonotype: Its antigen remains unidentified.

Study-wide results and limits: Two months or so post-transplant, alpha-beta T cells reportedly derived from several hundred expanded graft clones. It was surviving recipient T cells and thymic progenitors that gave some patients high TCRbeta diversity at day 60. T-cell counts and diversity at one year following transplant were attributed mainly to newly produced T cells.

CDR1 is SNHLY, CDR2 FYNNEI, per germline. CDR3 length: 13 residues. Deletions cut 4 bases from V and 6 bases from J, with 12 bases between. A library of TCRbeta sequences, prepared with unique molecular identifiers, was generated. One entry per CDR3 protein, called by TCRdb with MiXCR from the PCR reads. This sample has hundreds of thousands of distinct CDR3 sequences, with around 15% found just once. The V call is TRBV2, the J call TRBJ1-2; D gene ambiguous. The sequencing used PBMCs, mostly from graft donor cells, collected 360 days after TCRalphabeta/CD19-depleted stem cell transplant. This clonotype was sampled from a male patient aged 2-10 years who had a stem cell transplant for acute lymphoblastic leukemia, so the T cells may come from the graft donor. The chain's CDR3 is CASSAGLVDGYTF. The DNA for the CDR3 is TGTGCCAGCAGTGCTGGACTGGTCGATGGCTACACCTTC. The entire variable domain, with the rest obtained from reference TRBV2 and TRBJ1-2, is as follows: EPEVTQTPSHQVTQMGQEVILRCVPISNHLYFYWYRQILGQKVEFLVSFYNNEISEKSEIFDDQFSVERPDGSNFTLKIRSTKLEDSAMYFCASSAGLVDGYTFGSGTRLTVV.